The clone carrying this T cell receptor beta chain was found many times. Time point specified: sample taken at primary tumor resection. Sequencing was performed on whole RNA extracted from tumor and nontumor lung tissue, or from frozen PBMC, and the material was left unsorted. The approximately 72 donors had untreated early-stage non-small cell lung cancer. This record comes from a study of spatial heterogeneity in lung cancer. Study-level information: There were, on average, more than ten raw-read appearances for each unique TCR and UMI combination.

Every individual TCR cDNA molecule carried its own unique molecular identifier, which allowed correction of PCR and sequencing errors. TCRdb processed the 5' RACE reads anew with MiXCR; each CDR3 protein has one entry. This sample has 12,000 to 15,000 distinct CDR3 sequences, with 7.9% found just once. The receptor was isolated from a female donor with early-stage non-small cell lung cancer. The input for sequencing was PBMCs, taken at surgery.

CDR3: CASSPPTGVPGYTF. CDR3 DNA sequence: TGCGCCAGCAGCCCTCCGACGGGGGTACCTGGCTACACCTTC. The chain uses TRBV5-1 and TRBJ1-2, with TRBD1 as a possible D gene (5 bases). Germline V lookup: CDR1 SGHRS, CDR2 YFSETQ. The ends were cut back, 4 bases at V and 7 bases at J, with 17 bases in the middle. This CDR3 spans 14 amino acids.